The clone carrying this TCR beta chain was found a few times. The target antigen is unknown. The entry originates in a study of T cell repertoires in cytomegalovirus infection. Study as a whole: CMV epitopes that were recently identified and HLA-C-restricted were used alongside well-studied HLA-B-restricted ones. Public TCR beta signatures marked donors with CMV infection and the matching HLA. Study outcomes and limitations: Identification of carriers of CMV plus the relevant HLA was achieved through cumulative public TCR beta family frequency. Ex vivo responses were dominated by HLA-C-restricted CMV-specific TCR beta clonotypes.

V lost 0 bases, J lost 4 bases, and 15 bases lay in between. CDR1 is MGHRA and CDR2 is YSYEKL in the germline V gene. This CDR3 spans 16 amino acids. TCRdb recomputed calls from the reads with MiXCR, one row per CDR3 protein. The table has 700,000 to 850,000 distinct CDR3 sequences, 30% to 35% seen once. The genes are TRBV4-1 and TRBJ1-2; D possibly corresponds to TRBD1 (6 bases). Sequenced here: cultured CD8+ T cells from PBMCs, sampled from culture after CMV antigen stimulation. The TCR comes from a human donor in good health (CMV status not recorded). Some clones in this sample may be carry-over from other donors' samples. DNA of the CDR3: TGCGCCAGCAGCCAAGACAACCTTGGGGGCGGCTATGGCTACACCTTC. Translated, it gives CASSQDNLGGGYGYTF.